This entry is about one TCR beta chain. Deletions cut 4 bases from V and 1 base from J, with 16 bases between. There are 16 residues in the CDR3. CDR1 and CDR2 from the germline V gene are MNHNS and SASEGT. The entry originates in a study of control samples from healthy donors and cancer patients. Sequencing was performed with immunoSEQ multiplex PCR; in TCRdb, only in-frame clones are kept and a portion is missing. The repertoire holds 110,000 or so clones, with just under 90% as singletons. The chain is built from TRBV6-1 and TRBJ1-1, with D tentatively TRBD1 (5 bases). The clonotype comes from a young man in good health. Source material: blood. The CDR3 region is CASSGLAGLTNTEAFF. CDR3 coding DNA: TGTGCCAGCAGTGGTTTAGCGGGACTTACGAACACTGAAGCTTTCTTT.